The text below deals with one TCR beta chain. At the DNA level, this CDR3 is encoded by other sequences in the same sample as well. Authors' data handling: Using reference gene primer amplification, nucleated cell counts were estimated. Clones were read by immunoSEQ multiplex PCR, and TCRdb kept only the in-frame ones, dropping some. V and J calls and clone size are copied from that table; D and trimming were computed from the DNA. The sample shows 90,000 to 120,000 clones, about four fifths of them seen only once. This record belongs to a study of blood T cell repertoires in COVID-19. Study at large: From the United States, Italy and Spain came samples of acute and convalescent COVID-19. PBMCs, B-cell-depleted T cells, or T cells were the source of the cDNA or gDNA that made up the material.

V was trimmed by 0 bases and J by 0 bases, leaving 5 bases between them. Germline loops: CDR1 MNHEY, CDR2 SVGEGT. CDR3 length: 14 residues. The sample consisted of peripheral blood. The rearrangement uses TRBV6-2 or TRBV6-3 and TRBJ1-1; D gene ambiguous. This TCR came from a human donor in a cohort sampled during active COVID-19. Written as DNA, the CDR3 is TGTGCCAGCAGTTACTCCGGGGTGAACACTGAAGCTTTCTTT. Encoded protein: CASSYSGVNTEAFF.